Here is one T cell receptor beta chain with its context. Its target is not known. Repertoires were generated with immunoSEQ multiplex PCR, while TCRdb's copy carries only in-frame clones and drops some. There are roughly 140,000 clones in the sample; 85% to 95% occur only once, and less than 2% lies in the top ten. Germline V gene sequence: CDR1 SGHAT, CDR2 FQNNGV. Trimming stripped 5 bases from V and 5 bases from J, with 15 bases between. CDR3 length: 14 amino acids. These data are taken from a study of CD4+ T cells in melanoma. Study conclusions and caveats: Reportedly, melanoma neoantigen-specific CD4+ T cells showed varied differentiation states. CD8+ T cell, macrophage and B cell function reportedly correlated with neoantigen-specific CD4+ T cells.

The chain uses TRBV11-2 and TRBJ2-5; the D is unclear. This receptor was taken from a human donor with melanoma. CDR3 sequence: CASSASLGRETQYF. Here the CDR3 DNA reads TGTGCCAGCAGCGCCAGCCTCGGTCGGGAGACCCAGTACTTC.